A selection of T cell receptor beta chains follows, all from one sample in a study of T cells in Graves' hyperthyroidism and ophthalmopathy. A single record per CDR3 protein comes from TCRdb applying MiXCR to the multiplex PCR reads. The sample has under 400,000 distinct CDR3 sequences; around 16% are singletons. Sample: blood. The source is a woman aged 18-30 years with Graves' hyperthyroidism that later progressed to Graves' ophthalmopathy. Each CDR3 is given with its conserved first and last residue. Each record gives: clone size, V gene, CDR3 length, J gene, D gene, CDR3 protein, CDR3 DNA. The D gene is left open where the match is weak. The size of a clone is reported for some rows only, either as once, few or many, or as a class for expanded clones.

many	TRBV28	12	TRBJ2-1	-	CASRLGDNEQFF	TGTGCCAGCAGACTGGGTGACAATGAGCAGTTCTTC
-	TRBV9	15	TRBJ2-1	TRBD2	CASSDGTSGINEQFF	TGTGCCAGCAGCGACGGGACTAGCGGGATCAATGAGCAGTTCTTC
many	TRBV6-1	15	TRBJ1-1	-	CASSFVSGSLAEAFF	TGTGCCAGCAGTTTCGTAAGTGGCAGTCTCGCTGAAGCTTTCTTT
many	TRBV27	16	TRBJ2-7	TRBD2	CASSLSVGLANYEQYF	TGTGCCAGCAGTTTATCGGTAGGACTAGCTAACTACGAGCAGTACTTC
-	TRBV6-5	19	TRBJ2-7	TRBD2	CASSYGVGWTSGRGYEQYF	TGTGCCAGCAGTTACGGGGTGGGGTGGACTAGCGGAAGAGGGTACGAGCAGTACTTC
few	TRBV5-6	14	TRBJ2-1	-	CASSRVESSPQRFF	TGTGCCAGCAGCCGAGTGGAGTCCTCTCCCCAACGGTTCTTC
-	TRBV6-6	22	TRBJ2-2	TRBD2	CASSYSISRLLAGVLDTGELFF	TGTGCCAGCAGTTACTCGATTTCAAGGTTACTAGCGGGAGTTCTGGACACCGGGGAGCTGTTTTTT
-	TRBV20-1	14	TRBJ1-5	-	CSASTGLRNQPQHF	TGCAGTGCTAGCACAGGGTTAAGGAATCAGCCCCAGCATTTT
many	TRBV29-1	15	TRBJ2-7	TRBD2	CSVALASGSLYEQYF	TGCAGCGTTGCATTGGCTAGCGGGAGCTTATACGAGCAGTACTTC
many	TRBV5-1	15	TRBJ1-2	-	CASSLAEAPRNGYTF	TGCGCCAGCAGCTTGGCAGAGGCACCAAGGAATGGCTACACCTTC
many	TRBV6-1	14	TRBJ1-1	TRBD1	CASSEAPGGSPAFF	TGTGCCAGCAGTGAAGCCCCAGGGGGCTCGCCAGCTTTCTTT
many	TRBV20-1	13	TRBJ2-7	TRBD1	CSARDNRGHEQYF	TGCAGTGCTAGGGACAACAGGGGACACGAGCAGTACTTC
many	TRBV11-2	14	TRBJ2-7	TRBD2	CASSNSGTSYEQYF	TGTGCCAGCAGCAATAGCGGGACCTCCTACGAGCAGTACTTC
few	TRBV30	16	TRBJ2-3	-	CAWSVRPSRGDDTQYF	TGTGCCTGGAGTGTCCGCCCCAGCAGGGGAGATGATACGCAGTATTTT
many	TRBV28	13	TRBJ2-5	-	CASSSQGEETQYF	TGTGCCAGCAGTTCACAGGGTGAAGAGACCCAGTACTTC
many	TRBV12-3/TRBV12-4	12	TRBJ2-3	-	CASSFPQDTQYF	TGTGCCAGCAGTTTCCCTCAGGATACGCAGTATTTT
-	TRBV20-1	14	TRBJ2-7	-	CSATAPQRGYEQYF	TGCAGTGCTACTGCGCCCCAACGTGGTTACGAGCAGTACTTC
many	TRBV7-9	14	TRBJ2-4	TRBD1	CASRGDRVKNIQYF	TGTGCCAGCAGGGGGGACAGGGTGAAAAACATTCAGTACTTC
-	TRBV29-1	16	TRBJ2-1	TRBD2	CSVGGASGTWGNEQFF	TGCAGCGTTGGGGGGGCTAGCGGGACTTGGGGCAATGAGCAGTTCTTC
few	TRBV4-1	15	TRBJ2-5	TRBD2	CASSQPRGERETQYF	TGCGCCAGCAGCCAACCGCGGGGGGAGAGAGAGACCCAGTACTTC
-	TRBV6-2/TRBV6-3	13	TRBJ2-7	-	CASILGQKYEQYF	TGTGCCAGCATACTGGGGCAGAAGTACGAGCAGTACTTC
many	TRBV13	16	TRBJ2-2	-	CASSSSHFRGSGELFF	TGTGCCAGCAGCTCTTCCCATTTCAGGGGAAGCGGGGAGCTGTTTTTT
many	TRBV6-1	14	TRBJ2-5	-	CASSSGGGGETQYF	TGTGCCAGCAGTTCCGGGGGAGGTGGGGAGACCCAGTACTTC
-	TRBV11-2	14	TRBJ2-1	TRBD1	CASSQGGSGYEQFF	TGCGCCAGCAGCCAAGGGGGCAGTGGCTATGAGCAGTTCTTC
many	TRBV27	15	TRBJ2-1	TRBD2	CASSLGTSGRTEQFF	TGTGCCAGCAGTCTCGGGACTAGCGGGAGGACTGAGCAGTTCTTC
many	TRBV28	12	TRBJ2-2	-	CASRENTGELFF	TGTGCCAGCCGTGAGAACACCGGGGAGCTGTTTTTT
few	TRBV29-1	17	TRBJ1-2	TRBD1	CSVEGLATGVRDYGYTF	TGCAGCGTTGAAGGGTTGGCGACAGGGGTAAGGGACTATGGCTACACCTTC
many	TRBV28	18	TRBJ2-5	TRBD2	CASSLFRVSTSGKETQYF	TGTGCCAGCAGTTTATTTCGGGTTTCGACTAGCGGAAAAGAGACCCAGTACTTC
few	TRBV24-1	21	TRBJ2-1	TRBD2	CATSDLRERLAGGRIYNEQFF	TGTGCCACCAGTGATTTGCGGGAGAGACTAGCGGGAGGCCGGATCTACAATGAGCAGTTCTTC
few	TRBV27	12	TRBJ2-3	-	CATWTAQGPQYF	TGTGCCACCTGGACGGCCCAAGGCCCGCAGTATTTT
-	TRBV5-1	12	TRBJ2-2	-	CATGYSSGELFF	TGCGCCACAGGCTACTCCTCCGGGGAGCTGTTTTTT
-	TRBV19	14	TRBJ2-3	TRBD2	CASSWAGAPDTQYF	TGTGCCAGTAGTTGGGCGGGAGCCCCAGATACGCAGTATTTT
once	TRBV19	16	TRBJ2-2	TRBD2	CASSIMSGRNGGELFF	TGTGCCAGTAGTATCATGAGCGGGAGGAATGGCGGGGAGCTGTTTTTT
many	TRBV7-9	17	TRBJ2-1	TRBD2	CASSPRLLAGDRNEQFF	TGTGCCAGCAGCCCTCGACTCCTAGCGGGAGATCGCAATGAGCAGTTCTTC
-	TRBV20-1	13	TRBJ2-7	TRBD1	CSANPGQANEQYF	TGCAGTGCCAATCCGGGACAGGCAAACGAGCAGTACTTC
many	TRBV7-9	14	TRBJ2-5	-	CASSWNSFQETQYF	TGTGCCAGCAGCTGGAACAGCTTCCAAGAGACCCAGTACTTC
many	TRBV7-2	13	TRBJ1-1	-	CASSLGQVTEAFF	TGTGCCAGCAGCTTAGGGCAGGTCACTGAAGCTTTCTTT
many	TRBV27	14	TRBJ1-1	-	CASISRGRGTEAFF	TGTGCCAGCATATCCAGGGGACGTGGCACTGAAGCTTTCTTT
many	TRBV28	14	TRBJ2-5	-	CASSSEEVGKTQYF	TGTGCCAGCAGTTCCGAAGAGGTTGGAAAGACCCAGTACTTC
many	TRBV27	15	TRBJ2-1	TRBD2	CASSSAGGPVNEQFF	TGTGCCAGCAGTTCCGCGGGAGGGCCGGTCAATGAGCAGTTCTTC
many	TRBV28	13	TRBJ2-5	TRBD2	CASLLAGEETQYF	TGTGCCAGCTTACTAGCGGGAGAAGAGACCCAGTACTTC
many	TRBV9	15	TRBJ2-7	TRBD2	CASSVSAGGPGEQYF	TGTGCCAGCAGCGTTTCAGCGGGAGGGCCGGGGGAGCAGTACTTC
-	TRBV28	17	TRBJ2-2	-	CASKGTHDPSNTGELFF	TGTGCCAGCAAAGGGACCCACGACCCTTCGAACACCGGGGAGCTGTTTTTT
-	TRBV7-8	14	TRBJ1-2	-	CASSLGPLSAGYTF	TGTGCCAGCAGCTTAGGACCTCTATCAGCCGGCTACACCTTC
many	TRBV20-1	15	TRBJ2-3	-	CSATQGRGRGDTQYF	TGCAGTGCTACTCAGGGCAGGGGAAGAGGAGATACGCAGTATTTT
many	TRBV28	17	TRBJ2-1	TRBD2	CASSPQKIAGHDNEQFF	TGTGCCAGCAGTCCCCAAAAAATAGCGGGCCACGACAATGAGCAGTTCTTC
many	TRBV5-1	13	TRBJ1-1	-	CASSPTANTEAFF	TGCGCCAGCAGCCCGACGGCGAACACTGAAGCTTTCTTT
-	TRBV19	14	TRBJ2-2	-	CASSSVVGAGELFF	TGTGCCAGTAGTTCCGTGGTGGGGGCCGGGGAGCTGTTTTTT
many	TRBV27	13	TRBJ1-2	TRBD1	CASRPRQGGGYTF	TGTGCCAGCAGACCGAGACAGGGAGGTGGCTACACCTTC
few	TRBV6-5	17	TRBJ2-5	-	CASSYSGPEGPQETQYF	TGTGCCAGCAGTTACTCGGGGCCGGAGGGCCCTCAAGAGACCCAGTACTTC
many	TRBV14	13	TRBJ2-1	-	CASSQTPYNEQFF	TGTGCCAGCAGCCAGACCCCTTACAATGAGCAGTTCTTC
many	TRBV6-2/TRBV6-3	14	TRBJ1-1	TRBD1	CASSYTRDREEAFF	TGTGCCAGCAGTTATACCAGGGACAGAGAAGAAGCTTTCTTT
few	TRBV20-1	14	TRBJ1-2	-	CSANQPGGSYGYTF	TGCAGTGCTAACCAACCCGGGGGATCCTATGGCTACACCTTC
few	TRBV11-2	15	TRBJ2-1	TRBD2	CASSFGTSLRHEQFF	TGTGCCAGCAGCTTCGGGACTAGCCTTAGGCATGAGCAGTTCTTC
-	TRBV15	19	TRBJ1-4	-	CATSRAITSTGRIYEKLFF	TGTGCCACCAGCAGAGCGATTACTTCCACAGGAAGAATATATGAAAAACTGTTTTTT
few	TRBV27	14	TRBJ2-1	-	CASSLMYQGGEQFF	TGTGCCAGCAGTTTAATGTACCAGGGCGGCGAGCAGTTCTTC
-	TRBV10-2	16	TRBJ2-7	TRBD2	CASSDPPTSGSYEQYF	TGCGCCAGCAGTGATCCTCCGACTAGCGGTTCCTACGAGCAGTACTTC
-	TRBV4-1	17	TRBJ2-2	TRBD2	CASSPLRTSRLYGELFF	TGCGCCAGCAGCCCGCTTAGGACTAGCCGTTTGTATGGGGAGCTGTTTTTT
many	TRBV7-2	17	TRBJ2-4	-	CASSLRGRGVGENIQYF	TGTGCCAGCAGCTTACGAGGTCGAGGGGTAGGGGAAAACATTCAGTACTTC